The 10 T cell receptor beta chains given below trace back to one sample, sequenced in a study of Ad26.COV2.S vaccination and SARS-CoV-2 variants. The treatment here: about 20 received Ad26.COV2.S at low or high dose, single or two shots; 5 received placebo; per-sample allocation not given. At day 63 after the first vaccine or placebo injection, samples were drawn. Assay used: immunoSEQ multiplex PCR; TCRdb lists only in-frame clones, some missing. The sample consists of around 340,000 clones, 86% of them appearing once. Sequences were derived from peripheral blood, sampled in a trial of Ad26.COV2.S vaccine versus placebo. These receptors came from a person aged 18-65 years who received the Ad26.COV2.S COVID-19 vaccine or a placebo.

The chain employs TRBV11-2 and TRBJ2-3; 9 bases agree with TRBD1. The CDR3 is 14 amino acids. Germline V gives CDR1 SGHAT, CDR2 FQNNGV. J gave up 5 bases and V 4 bases, and 4 bases lay outside the gene matches. CDR3 amino acids: CASSSGQGLDTQYF. The DNA of the CDR3 is TGTGCCAGCAGCTCTGGACAGGGGTTAGATACGCAGTATTTT.

V and J are TRBV19 and TRBJ2-1; 14 bases match TRBD2. The junction had 11 bases not matched to a gene; V was cut back by 10 bases and J by 9 bases. Germline V gene sequence: CDR1 LNHDA, CDR2 SQIVND (reference sequence). The CDR3 is 15 amino acids. The CDR3 DNA is TGTGCCACCTACTTGGGACTAGCGGGAGAAGGTGAGCAGTTCTTC. Its protein product is CATYLGLAGEGEQFF.

This clone has only a few counts. The V and J genes are TRBV6-5 and TRBJ2-2, with 12 nucleotides matching TRBD2. The CDR3 has 15 residues. CDR1 MNHEY and CDR2 SVGAGI come from the germline V gene. V gave up 7 bases and J gave up 7 bases; unmatched junction bases: 7. The CDR3 DNA follows: TGTGCCAGCAAGTCTAGCGGGGGGGCGAACGGGGAGCTGTTTTTT. Translation: CASKSSGGANGELFF.

Only one count was recorded for this clone. This sequence joins TRBV28 and TRBJ2-2; 8 bases match TRBD1. Per germline, CDR1 MDHEN and CDR2 SYDVKM. With V trimmed by 8 bases and J by 3 bases, 11 bases remained unmatched. The CDR3 sequence is 16 residues long. The CDR3 region has the DNA TGTGCCAGCGGGACGGCAGGGGGCAAGGACACCGGGGAGCTGTTTTTT. It encodes CASGTAGGKDTGELFF.

The chain has TRBV7-2 and TRBJ1-3; D unclear. This CDR3 spans 17 amino acids. Trimming left V 1 base short and J 0 bases short, with 13 bases between. The V gene's germline CDR1 is SGHTA and CDR2 FQGNSA. Here the CDR3 reads CASSLEPEVRSGNTIYF. CDR3 DNA sequence: TGTGCCAGCAGCTTAGAGCCGGAGGTTCGCTCTGGAAACACCATATATTTT.

V and J are TRBV2 and TRBJ2-7; D tentatively fits TRBD1 or TRBD2 (5 bases each). The CDR3 extends over 12 amino acids. The V end was cut by 9 bases, the J end by 2 bases, with 11 bases between. Germline values: CDR1 SNHLY, CDR2 FYNNEI. The CDR3 is CARGTGPYEQYF. CDR3 DNA sequence: TGTGCCAGGGGGACGGGACCCTACGAGCAGTACTTC.

This rearrangement joins TRBV11-2 to TRBJ2-5; D gene ambiguous. Germline V CDR1 and CDR2: SGHAT, FQNNGV. V gave up 4 bases and J gave up 0 bases, with 6 bases separating them. The CDR3 has 13 amino acids. CDR3 amino acids: CASSWSDQETQYF. The CDR3 nucleotides are TGTGCCAGCAGCTGGTCAGACCAAGAGACCCAGTACTTC.

The chain links TRBV21-1 to TRBJ1-2. TRBV21-1 is a pseudogene. This CDR3 has 16 amino acids. The CDR3 here is CASSSRGRQDSYGYTF. Written as DNA, the CDR3 is TGTGCCAGCAGCTCCCGTGGACGGCAGGATTCCTATGGCTACACCTTC.

The sample holds a few counts of this clone. The J gene is TRBJ1-6, the V gene TRBV6-6; TRBD1 is a possible D gene (5 bases). Trimming shortened V by 7 bases and J by 8 bases, and 9 bases separated the two germline ends. Germline lookup yields CDR1 MNHNY and CDR2 SVGAGI (reference sequence). This CDR3 has 12 amino acids. In DNA, the CDR3 is TGTGCCAGCAACACAGGAGATTCACCCCTCCACTTT. The encoded protein is CASNTGDSPLHF.

The chain couples TRBV4-1 to TRBJ2-1; 7 bases map to TRBD1. Looked up from germline, CDR1 is MGHRA and CDR2 is YSYEKL. V was pared by 4 bases and J by 0 bases, with 3 bases of the junction left unmatched. The CDR3 loop spans 15 amino acids. The CDR3 loop is CASSRGDSSYNEQFF. The CDR3 DNA reads as TGCGCCAGCAGCCGAGGGGACAGCTCCTACAATGAGCAGTTCTTC.